These 32 T cell receptor beta chains originate from one sample sequenced in a study of cytomegalovirus exposure and HLA in healthy donors. Vbeta (60) and Jbeta (13) primers were used in the PCR. The repertoire was sequenced with immunoSEQ multiplex PCR; TCRdb's copy has only in-frame clones and lacks some. The sample comprises about 180,000 clones, about 82% of which are singletons, and under 2% rests with the top ten. Material for sequencing was PBMCs. Every receptor here comes from a woman under 40 in good health and CMV-seronegative.

Here the CDR3 reads CASSTRQFGGAVGQYF. In DNA form, the CDR3 reads TGTGCCAGCAGCACCCGACAGTTCGGTGGGGCAGTCGGGCAGTACTTC. This chain links TRBV7-2 with TRBJ2-7; D may be TRBD1 (5 bases). CDR1 and CDR2 from the germline V gene are SGHTA and FQGNSA. V gave up 5 bases and J gave up 9 bases, with 26 bases separating them. This CDR3 spans 16 amino acids.

This clone occurred a few times. V usage is TRBV5-5 and J usage is TRBJ1-2, with a weak D call TRBD1 (6 bases). The germline V gene has CDR1 SGHKS and CDR2 YYEKEE (reference sequence). The V and J ends lost 3 bases and 3 bases respectively, with 18 bases between them. This CDR3 is 16 amino acids long. Here the CDR3 DNA reads TGTGCCAGCAGCTCGCTACAAAGGGGGGGATACTATGGCTACACCTTC. Protein: CASSSLQRGGYYGYTF.

The chain has TRBV5-4 and TRBJ2-1, with TRBD1 as a possible D gene (5 bases). The V end lost 4 bases, the J end lost 6 bases, and 8 bases lay between the germline ends. The CDR3 is 12 residues long. Germline V gives CDR1 SGHNT, CDR2 YYREEE (reference sequence). CDR3: CASSLDTNEQFF. CDR3 bases: TGTGCCAGCAGCCTGGACACCAATGAGCAGTTCTTC.

In its sample, this clone was seen once. The chain joins TRBV6-1 to TRBJ2-5, with 9 bases that match TRBD2. Germline V gives CDR1 MNHNS, CDR2 SASEGT. Trimming removed 3 bases from V and 4 bases from J; junction bases left unmatched: 15. This CDR3 comprises 18 residues. CDR3 sequence: CASSDIPGRLAALETQYF. The CDR3, as DNA: TGTGCCAGCAGTGACATTCCCGGGAGACTAGCGGCTTTAGAGACCCAGTACTTC.

The chain is built from TRBV19 and TRBJ2-1; 7 positions match TRBD2. Germline loops: CDR1 LNHDA, CDR2 SQIVND (reference sequence). The CDR3 extends over 14 amino acids. Trimming at V came to 4 bases and at J to 8 bases, leaving 8 bases not matched to a gene. In DNA form, the CDR3 reads TGTGCCAGTAGTACTAGCGGTGTAGGGGATGAGCAGTTCTTC. Translation gives CASSTSGVGDEQFF. The full variable domain, completed using reference TRBV19 and TRBJ2-1, is DGGITQSPKYLFRKEGQNVTLSCEQNLNHDAMYWYRQDPGQGLRLIYYSQIVNDFQKGDIAEGYSVSREKKESFPLTVTSAQKNPTAFYLCASSTSGVGDEQFFGPGTRLTVL.

The chain has TRBV5-8 and TRBJ1-1; possibly TRBD1 for D (6 bases). Germline CDR1 and CDR2: SGHTS and YDEGEE. The CDR3 runs 16 residues. Trimming pared 3 bases from V and 6 bases from J, leaving 21 bases between. The DNA for the CDR3 is TGTGCCAGCAGCTCCCAGGGGAAGTTTCGGTCATCTGAAGCTTTCTTT. It yields the protein CASSSQGKFRSSEAFF.

This clone came up once. The chain employs TRBV7-2 and TRBJ2-6; D is unresolved. CDR1 SGHTA and CDR2 FQGNSA come from the germline V gene. The germline V and J ends were trimmed by 0 bases and 0 bases, with 12 bases remaining between them. There are 18 residues in the CDR3. The chain's CDR3 is CASSLAQNGYSGANVLTF. CDR3 nucleotides: TGTGCCAGCAGCTTAGCTCAAAACGGGTACTCTGGGGCCAACGTCCTGACTTTC. The variable domain in full, completed from reference TRBV7-2 and TRBJ2-6, reads GAGVSQSPSNKVTEKGKDVELRCDPISGHTALYWYRQSLGQGLEFLIYFQGNSAPDKSGLPSDRFSAERTGGSVSTLTIQRTQQEDSAVYLCASSLAQNGYSGANVLTFGAGSRLTVL.

The V call is TRBV5-4, the J call TRBJ2-2, with TRBD2 matching over 8 bases. This CDR3 region has 16 residues. CDR1 is SGHNT and CDR2 is YYREEE in the germline V gene (reference sequence). Unmatched junction bases numbered 9, after V lost 3 bases and J lost 5 bases. CDR3 DNA: TGTGCCAGCAGCTCGCCGAGCGGGGGCTATACCGGGGAGCTGTTTTTT. This gives the protein CASSSPSGGYTGELFF.

V and J are TRBV30 and TRBJ2-1; no clear D. The CDR3 is 12 amino acids. Trimming stripped 1 base from V and 6 bases from J, with 7 bases between. The germline gives CDR1 GTSNPN, CDR2 SVGIG (reference sequence). The CDR3 loop is CAWSAPGNEQFF. The CDR3 nucleotides are TGTGCCTGGAGTGCCCCAGGCAATGAGCAGTTCTTC.

As concerns this clone: At one of its ends the junction is not consistent with the germline gene, which may arise from a read error. The CDR3 protein is CASSIRQVRNTKAFF. Here the CDR3 DNA reads TGCGCCAGCAGCATTCGACAGGTTCGTAACACTAAAGCTTTCTTT. The J gene is TRBJ1-1, the V gene TRBV5-1; TRBD1 is a possible D gene (6 bases). The length of the CDR3 is 15 residues. The germline CDR1 and CDR2 sequences are SGHRS and YFSETQ.

The chain employs TRBV14 and TRBJ1-2; D is uncertain. This CDR3 region has 15 residues. CDR1 is SGHDN, CDR2 FVKESK, per germline. The V end lost 3 bases, the J end lost 7 bases, and 18 bases lay between the germline ends. The CDR3 sequence: CASSQTLPGISGYTF. The CDR3 DNA reads TGTGCCAGCAGCCAGACTCTCCCGGGGATCTCTGGCTACACCTTC.

The chain employs TRBV7-7 and TRBJ2-1; D is undetermined. CDR1 and CDR2 from the germline V gene are SSHAT and FNYEAQ (reference sequence). The CDR3 has 8 amino acids. Trimming took 7 bases from V and 12 from J, leaving 4 bases between them. The CDR3 spells CASTSQFF. The CDR3 DNA follows: TGTGCCAGCACTTCGCAGTTCTTC.

This chain connects TRBV10-3 to TRBJ2-3; TRBD1 is a possible D gene (5 bases). The V gene's germline CDR1 is ENHRY and CDR2 SYGVKD. With 4 bases removed from V and 6 bases from J, the gap between germline ends came to 17 bases. The CDR3 is 15 amino acids. The CDR3 loop is CAISGVGGYRDTQYF. CDR3 in DNA: TGTGCCATCAGTGGGGTAGGCGGTTACAGGGATACGCAGTATTTT.

The chain joins TRBV25-1 to TRBJ2-5, with 9 nucleotides matching TRBD1. This CDR3 spans 15 amino acids. Per germline, CDR1 MGHDK and CDR2 SYGVNS. Unmatched junction bases numbered 5, after V lost 4 bases and J lost 2 bases. The CDR3, as DNA: TGTGCCAGCAGTGGGTCGGGACAGGGACAAGAGACCCAGTACTTC. Its translation is CASSGSGQGQETQYF.

J is TRBJ1-4 and V is TRBV5-1, with 7 bases lining up with TRBD1. The length of the CDR3 is 15 residues. Germline lookup yields CDR1 SGHRS and CDR2 YFSETQ. Trimming at V came to 5 bases and at J to 8 bases, leaving 12 bases not matched to a gene. The chain's CDR3 is CASRSGTVIGEKLFF. CDR3 DNA: TGCGCCAGCAGAAGTGGGACAGTAATAGGGGAAAAACTGTTTTTT.

J is TRBJ2-2 and V is TRBV7-6, with D unclear. The CDR3 consists of 15 residues. Germline assignment: CDR1 SGHVS and CDR2 FNYEAQ. V lost 1 base and J lost 5, with 11 bases in between. CDR3 sequence (DNA): TGTGCCAGCAGCTTAGGAGGCCTTGGGACCGGGGAGCTGTTTTTT. It yields the protein CASSLGGLGTGELFF.

This clone was recorded a few times. The chain links TRBV6-6 to TRBJ2-7; perhaps TRBD1 as D (5 bases). Germline CDR1 reads MNHNY; CDR2 reads SVGAGI (reference sequence). Trimming shortened V by 2 bases and J by 1 base, and 15 bases separated the two germline ends. The CDR3 is 16 amino acids. The CDR3 loop is CASSYEELAGSYEQYF. The CDR3 DNA sequence: TGTGCCAGCAGTTACGAGGAGTTGGCAGGGTCCTACGAGCAGTACTTC.

This chain connects TRBV7-7 to TRBJ2-5, with D possibly TRBD1 on 5 matching bases. The germline V gene has CDR1 SSHAT and CDR2 FNYEAQ (reference sequence). V dropped 1 base and J dropped 5 bases, with 11 bases sitting between them. The CDR3 totals 14 residues. This CDR3 reads CASSLGTSSETQYF. The DNA of the CDR3 is TGTGCCAGCAGCTTAGGGACATCGTCCGAGACCCAGTACTTC.

The genes are TRBV6-4 and TRBJ2-1; 11 bases align to TRBD2. V dropped 4 bases and J dropped 6; count of bases not matched to a gene: 14. CDR1 is MRHNA, CDR2 SNTAGT, per germline. The CDR3 loop spans 18 amino acids. Here the CDR3 reads CASSGRGARLAGINEQFF. The CDR3 DNA reads as TGTGCCAGCAGTGGGCGCGGGGCGCGACTAGCGGGGATCAATGAGCAGTTCTTC.

V usage is TRBV27 and J usage is TRBJ1-1; 7 bases line up with TRBD1. The trim removed 7 bases at V and 2 bases at J, leaving 4 bases unmatched. The CDR3 loop spans 13 amino acids. CDR1 is MNHEY, CDR2 SMNVEV, per germline (reference sequence). The CDR3 loop is CASMYRGNTEAFF. CDR3 bases: TGTGCCAGCATGTACAGGGGAAACACTGAAGCTTTCTTT.

The J gene is TRBJ1-1, the V gene TRBV11-2; D may be TRBD1 (6 bases). The CDR3 has 17 residues. Trimming pared 2 bases from V and 3 bases from J, leaving 19 bases between. Germline V gene data show CDR1 as SGHAT and CDR2 as FQNNGV. This CDR3 reads CASSLRGVWGLDTEAFF. As DNA, the CDR3 is TGTGCCAGCAGCTTACGTGGGGTCTGGGGGCTGGACACTGAAGCTTTCTTT.

The CDR3 region has the DNA TGTGCCAGCAGCGAATCACTACGGGGGGAGACCCAGTACTTC. Translating it yields CASSESLRGETQYF. The V gene is TRBV5-5, the J gene TRBJ2-5, with D maybe TRBD2 (6 bases). CDR3 size: 14 residues. CDR1 and CDR2 (germline): SGHKS, YYEKEE (reference sequence). Trimming took 4 bases from V and 5 from J, leaving 15 bases between them.

Only a few counts were recorded for this clone. The chain is built from TRBV7-6 and TRBJ1-2, with TRBD1 identical over 9 bases. Germline CDR1 reads SGHVS; CDR2 reads FNYEAQ. Trimming at V came to 4 bases and at J to 8 bases, leaving 5 bases not matched to a gene. CDR3 size: 13 residues. The CDR3 DNA sequence: TGTGCCAGCAGCTCGCCGGGACAGGGAGGCTACACCTTC. This gives the protein CASSSPGQGGYTF.

This sequence joins TRBV2 and TRBJ1-4; 9 bases are shared with TRBD1. Per the germline V gene, CDR1 is SNHLY and CDR2 is FYNNEI. The CDR3 covers 13 residues. J lost 12 bases, V lost 5 bases, and 7 bases had no gene match. The CDR3, as DNA: TGTGCCAGCAGTCTGGACAGGGGTGGCGAACTGTTTTTT. It yields the protein CASSLDRGGELFF. Full variable domain (missing parts from reference TRBV2 and TRBJ1-4): EPEVTQTPSHQVTQMGQEVILRCVPISNHLYFYWYRQILGQKVEFLVSFYNNEISEKSEIFDDQFSVERPDGSNFTLKIRSTKLEDSAMYFCASSLDRGGELFFGSGTQLSVL.

This clone was seen a few times. The rearrangement uses TRBV6-6 and TRBJ1-2; the match to TRBD1 covers 7 bases. Trimming at V came to 0 bases and at J to 4 bases, leaving 5 bases not matched to a gene. The CDR3 runs to 15 residues. From germline, CDR1 is MNHNY and CDR2 SVGAGI (reference sequence). The CDR3 spells CASSYSRGQPYGYTF. The DNA of the CDR3 is TGTGCCAGCAGTTACTCGAGGGGACAGCCCTATGGCTACACCTTC.

The gene calls are TRBV6-1 and TRBJ2-1, with TRBD2 identical over 11 bases. Trimming at V came to 2 bases and at J to 10 bases, leaving 7 bases not matched to a gene. This CDR3 has 15 residues. The germline CDR1 and CDR2 sequences are MNHNS and SASEGT. CDR3 in amino acids: CASSERPSGGYEQFF. In DNA, the CDR3 is TGTGCCAGCAGTGAAAGGCCTAGCGGGGGGTACGAGCAGTTCTTC.

CDR3: CASSPLRGTSGVREGQMRDTQYF. DNA for the CDR3: TGTGCCAGCTCACCATTACGCGGGACTAGCGGGGTACGAGAAGGTCAGATGCGTGATACGCAGTATTTT. V gene TRBV18 combines with J gene TRBJ2-3, with 13 bases fitting TRBD2. This CDR3 is built from 23 residues. In germline, CDR1 is KGHSH, CDR2 LQKENI. V shed 2 bases, J shed 6 bases, and the junction held 26 bases outside the gene matches.

The V call is TRBV5-4, the J call TRBJ1-2; D unclear. Germline CDR1 and CDR2: SGHNT and YYREEE (reference sequence). This CDR3 is 13 amino acids long. Deletions cut 0 bases from V and 4 bases from J, with 7 bases between. CDR3: CASSLAGSYGYTF. CDR3 bases: TGTGCCAGCAGCTTGGCGGGTTCCTATGGCTACACCTTC.

This clone has a handful of counts. This chain uses TRBV4-2 with TRBJ2-5; D perhaps matches TRBD2 (6 bases). This CDR3 spans 17 amino acids. CDR1 is LGHNA, CDR2 YNFKEQ, per germline. Trimming cost V 3 bases and J 1 base, with 18 bases left between them. The CDR3 DNA reads TGTGCCAGCAGCCACGCTCCGGGACTGGGAGTCCAAGAGACCCAGTACTTC. Translation gives CASSHAPGLGVQETQYF.

The chain has TRBV25-1 and TRBJ2-1; D unclear. Germline-derived CDR1 and CDR2 are MGHDK and SYGVNS. Trimming took 1 base from V and 6 from J, leaving 7 bases between them. This CDR3 has 13 amino acids. CDR3 sequence: CASSEFVFNEQFF. DNA of the CDR3: TGTGCCAGCAGTGAATTCGTGTTCAATGAGCAGTTCTTC.

This chain uses TRBV18 with TRBJ1-2, with TRBD1 matching 10 bases. CDR3 length: 13 amino acids. The J segment lost 12 bases and the V segment lost 1 base, leaving 5 bases of the junction unmatched. Germline assignment: CDR1 KGHSH and CDR2 LQKENI. Here the CDR3 DNA reads TGTGCCAGCTCACCACTGGGACAGGGGCCCAACACCTTC. This translates into CASSPLGQGPNTF. The whole variable domain, filled in from reference TRBV18 and TRBJ1-2, reads NAGVMQNPRHLVRRRGQEARLRCSPMKGHSHVYWYRQLPEEGLKFMVYLQKENIIDESGMPKERFSAEFPKEGPSILRIQQVVRGDSAAYFCASSPLGQGPNTFGSGTRLTVV.

The V call is TRBV30, the J call TRBJ2-3, with TRBD2 identical over 7 bases. The germline V gene encodes CDR1 GTSNPN and CDR2 SVGIG (reference sequence). With V trimmed by 5 bases and J by 2 bases, 4 bases remained unmatched. This CDR3 is 13 amino acids long. CDR3 amino acids: CAWRGDNTDTQYF. The CDR3 DNA reads as TGTGCCTGGCGGGGGGATAACACAGATACGCAGTATTTT.